This T cell receptor (beta chain) was recorded in a study of cytomegalovirus exposure and HLA in healthy donors. General study findings and limits: Sequencing depth across donors, presence/absence analyses assumed, was roughly uniform. Reportedly, TCR beta sequences accurately predicted HLA-A and HLA-B alleles in most subjects. A few chains linked to CMV were shown in vitro to be specific for CMV antigens.

Details on this clone: What it binds is not known.

The CDR3 is 14 residues long. Germline V gene data show CDR1 as MNHEY and CDR2 as SVGAGI. Trimming removed 8 bases from V and 4 bases from J; junction bases left unmatched: 9. The PCR employed 60 Vbeta primers together with 13 Jbeta primers. Sequencing was performed with immunoSEQ multiplex PCR; in TCRdb, only in-frame clones are kept and a portion is missing. Among fewer than 250,000 clones listed, around 81% were seen once. Sequenced sample: PBMCs. The sequence derives from a woman between 50 and 59 years old in good health and CMV-seropositive. The gene calls are TRBV6-5 and TRBJ2-7; 9 positions match TRBD1. The CDR3 region is CASSRRDRDYEQYF. The CDR3 coding sequence is TGTGCCAGCTCCAGACGGGACAGGGATTACGAGCAGTACTTC.